This T cell receptor (beta chain) was profiled in a study of cytomegalovirus exposure and HLA in healthy donors. CDR3 length: 15 residues. CDR1 MNHEY and CDR2 SMNVEV come from the germline V gene (reference sequence). The sample holds a few counts of this clone. With 60 Vbeta and 13 Jbeta primers, the PCR was carried out. Sequencing used immunoSEQ multiplex PCR; TCRdb keeps in-frame clones, though not all of them. In the table there are a few hundred thousand clones, under 80% of which are singletons. The sequenced material came from PBMCs. The sequence derives from a girl aged 2 to 10 in good health and CMV-seronegative. The rearrangement links TRBV27 to TRBJ2-5; D is undetermined. TRBJ2-7 explains the end of the DNA better; the J call may be wrong. The CDR3 sequence: CASSLSSPIAYEQYF. The DNA for the CDR3 is TGTGCCAGCAGTTTATCGAGTCCCATAGCCTACGAGCAGTACTTC.